This T cell receptor beta chain was recovered during a study of identical twins. TCRdb recomputed calls from the 5' RACE reads with MiXCR, one row per CDR3 protein. Among a few hundred thousand distinct CDR3 sequences listed, about 18% were seen once. The sample holds a few counts of this clonotype. This CDR3 is 13 amino acids long. The V gene's germline CDR1 is MRHNA and CDR2 SNTAGT. Germline trimming cut 6 bases from V and 9 bases from J; bases unmatched to any gene: 8. The source is a man over 45 in good health. The chain employs TRBV6-4 and TRBJ2-1, with TRBD1 matching 7 bases. Sequencing was performed on naive T cells sorted from blood. CDR3 protein: CASSIDREREQFF. DNA for the CDR3: TGTGCCAGCAGCATTGACAGGGAGCGTGAGCAGTTCTTC.